This is a list of T cell receptor beta chains from one sample in a study of shared clonotypes between healthy human individuals. Profiling relied on immunoSEQ multiplex PCR, and the TCRdb table lists in-frame clones only, not all of them. This sample yields about 820,000 clones, of which roughly 92% are seen a single time; 24% belongs to the top ten. Specimen: naive CD8+ T cells sorted from blood. These receptors were collected from a man under 40 in good health. Both conserved end residues are part of each CDR3. D genes are given only for firm matches. Clone size is not always given. Where it is, it says once, few, many or a class for expanded clones.

>-|-|TRBV27|TRBJ2-6
TGTGCCAGCAGTTTATCCCCGGGGGCCAACGTCCTGACTTTC
CASSLSPGANVLTF
>TRBD1|-|TRBV7-9|TRBJ2-7
TGTGCCAGCAGCCTTTCCGGGACAGGGGTCGACGAGCAGTACTTC
CASSLSGTGVDEQYF
>-|-|TRBV7-2|TRBJ2-3
TGTGCCAGCAGCTTTTTATCAGATACGCAGTATTTT
CASSFLSDTQYF
>TRBD2|-|TRBV30|TRBJ2-7
TGTGCCTGGAGTATTACTAGCGGGGCGGACGAGCAGTACTTC
CAWSITSGADEQYF
>TRBD2|-|TRBV11-2|TRBJ2-5
TGTGCCAGCAGCTTCCCTAGCGGGAGATTGGAGACCCAGTACTTC
CASSFPSGRLETQYF
>-|-|TRBV27|TRBJ1-3
TGTGCCAGCAGTTTATCGCGTAGCTCTGGAAACACCATATATTTT
CASSLSRSSGNTIYF
>-|-|TRBV27|TRBJ2-2
TGTGCCAGTCAAGACAGGGACTACACCGGGGAGCTGTTTTTT
CASQDRDYTGELFF
>TRBD1|-|TRBV27|TRBJ2-7
TGTGCCAGCAGTCCCAACAGGGGCGAGCAGTACTTC
CASSPNRGEQYF
>-|-|TRBV28|TRBJ1-2
TGTGCCAGCAGTTTGGAGGAGGGGAGAGGCTATGGCTACACCTTC
CASSLEEGRGYGYTF
>TRBD2|-|TRBV7-9|TRBJ2-5
TGTGCCAGCAGCCTCCTTGAGCGGTCTCGGCGGGAGTGGGGAGAGACCCAGTACTTC
CASSLLERSRREWGETQYF
>-|-|TRBV5-5|TRBJ1-1
TGTGCCAGCAGCTTGGAGTATGGGGTGAACACTGAAGCTTTCTTT
CASSLEYGVNTEAFF
>TRBD2|-|TRBV5-1|TRBJ2-1
TGCGCCAGCAGCTTGGTAGATAGCGGGAGTCTCTCCTACAATGAGCAGTTCTTC
CASSLVDSGSLSYNEQFF
>TRBD2|-|TRBV7-9|TRBJ2-7
TGTGCCAGCAGCTCGCCCGCGAGGGGAGGGGACGAGCAGTACTTC
CASSSPARGGDEQYF
>-|once|TRBV12-2|TRBJ1-1
TGTGCAAGTCGCTTAGTAAGGTCAGGGGAGATTGTGAACACTGAAGCTTTCTTT
CASRLVRSGEIVNTEAFF
>-|-|TRBV5-1|TRBJ1-1
TGCGCCAGCAGCTTGGCACAGACGAGAAACACTGAAGCTTTCTTT
CASSLAQTRNTEAFF
>TRBD2|-|TRBV7-9|TRBJ2-1
TGTGCCAGCAGCTCTCCCTCCGGGACTAGCGCCTCCAATGAGCAGTTCTTC
CASSSPSGTSASNEQFF
>-|-|TRBV9|TRBJ2-3
TGTGCCAGCAGCCCCCAGGGGCAGGCTAGCACAGATACGCAGTATTTT
CASSPQGQASTDTQYF
>TRBD2|-|TRBV4-1|TRBJ2-2
TGCGCCAGCAGCCAAGGACTAGCGGGAGGGCCTGCCGGGGAGCTGTTTTTT
CASSQGLAGGPAGELFF
>TRBD1|-|TRBV5-1|TRBJ2-1
TGCGCCAGCAGCAAGACAGGGGGCGCGTACAATGAGCAGTTCTTC
CASSKTGGAYNEQFF
>-|once|TRBV7-2|TRBJ1-2
TGTGCCAGCAGCCCTGACACTGGAAACTATGGCTACACCTTC
CASSPDTGNYGYTF
>TRBD2|-|TRBV27|TRBJ2-5
TGTGCCAGCGCTCCTAATGGGGGAGGGCCAGAAGAGACCCAGTACTTC
CASAPNGGGPEETQYF
>-|-|TRBV7-8|TRBJ2-2
TGTGCCAGCAGCTTCATGGTTAGTTTGTACACCGGGGAGCTGTTTTTT
CASSFMVSLYTGELFF
>-|-|TRBV4-1|TRBJ2-3
TGCGCCAGCAGCCAAGAAGACTGGCCGCGCACAGATACGCAGTATTTT
CASSQEDWPRTDTQYF
>-|-|TRBV11-2|TRBJ2-1
TGTGCCAGCAGCCCCCTCCGGACGTCCTCCTACAATGAGCAGTTCTTC
CASSPLRTSSYNEQFF
>TRBD1|once|TRBV7-8|TRBJ2-1
TGTGCCAGCAGCTTGGAGACAGGGGATAACAATGAGCAGTTCTTC
CASSLETGDNNEQFF
>-|-|TRBV11-3|TRBJ2-3
TGTGCCAGCAGCCCCGGGAGAACGACCCCGGATACGCAGTATTTT
CASSPGRTTPDTQYF
>TRBD2|-|TRBV10-2|TRBJ2-1
TGCGCCAGCATGGAACTAGCGGGAGAAAATGAGCAGTTCTTC
CASMELAGENEQFF
>-|once|TRBV6-6|TRBJ2-7
TGTGCCAGCAGTTACGGGCACTTTCCCTACGAGCAGTACTTC
CASSYGHFPYEQYF
>-|once|TRBV7-3|TRBJ2-2
TGTGCCAGCAGCGAGCCGAACACCGGGGAGCTGTTTTTT
CASSEPNTGELFF
>-|-|TRBV9|TRBJ2-1
TGTGCCAGCAGCCCCAAGACTGACTTCTCGAACAATGAGCAGTTCTTC
CASSPKTDFSNNEQFF